The rows below give T cell receptor beta chains drawn from one sample of a study of blood T cell repertoires in COVID-19. The protocol was immunoSEQ multiplex PCR, while the TCRdb copy is restricted to in-frame clones and leaves out a portion. The repertoire includes 130,000 or so clones, around 87% of them detected once, and roughly 2.2% sits in the top ten. Sequencing used peripheral blood. The receptors were gathered from a man between 65 and 85 years old with active COVID-19. The CDR3 runs from the conserved cysteine through the conserved F or W. D genes are given only for firm matches. Rows may omit the clone size; those that give it use once, few, many or a size class.

J gene | D gene | V gene | clone size | CDR3 DNA | CDR3 protein
TRBJ1-1 | . | TRBV30 | . | TGTGCCTGGAGTGTAGGGGGTAGGGCTGAAGCTTTCTTT | CAWSVGGRAEAFF
TRBJ2-5 | . | TRBV21-1 | . | TGTGCCAGCAGCAAAGCGCTAATCGACCAAGAGACCCAGTACTTC | CASSKALIDQETQYF
TRBJ1-1 | TRBD1 | TRBV9 | . | TGTGCCAGCAGCTCCCAAGACCAGGGGGCCCACACTGAAGCTTTCTTT | CASSSQDQGAHTEAFF
TRBJ2-7 | . | TRBV6-2/TRBV6-3 | . | TGTGCCAGCAGTAGAGGTCGCGAGCAGTACTTC | CASSRGREQYF
TRBJ1-3 | . | TRBV3-1/TRBV3-2 | . | TGTGCCAGCAGCCAAGGGGCATTGGGAAACACCATATATTTT | CASSQGALGNTIYF
TRBJ2-1 | . | TRBV28 | once | TGTGCCAGCAAACCTATGAGCTCCTACAATGAGCAGTTCTTC | CASKPMSSYNEQFF
TRBJ2-3 | TRBD1 | TRBV7-3 | . | TGTGCCAGCAGTAGTCTTACAGGGGGCAAAGATACGCAGTATTTT | CASSSLTGGKDTQYF
TRBJ1-2 | . | TRBV5-1 | . | TGCGCCAGCAGCTCCGGCAGGGGTATCGACTATGGCTACACCTTC | CASSSGRGIDYGYTF
TRBJ2-7 | TRBD1 | TRBV28 | . | TGTGCCAGCAGTTCAAGCGGGACAGGGGGCTACGAGCAGTACTTC | CASSSSGTGGYEQYF
TRBJ2-1 | TRBD2 | TRBV5-1 | . | TGCGCCAGCAGCCAACTAGCGGGACGCTACAATGAGCAGTTCTTC | CASSQLAGRYNEQFF
TRBJ2-7 | . | TRBV23-1 | . | TGCGCCAGCAGTCACCGCGGGGCCCTTTACGAGCAGTACTTC | CASSHRGALYEQYF
TRBJ2-7 | TRBD2 | TRBV6-2/TRBV6-3 | few | TGTGCCAGCAGTCCGGCTAGCGGGAGCTCCTACGAGCAGTACTTC | CASSPASGSSYEQYF
TRBJ2-1 | . | TRBV5-1 | few | TGCGCCAGCAGCTATGACAGTTCCTACAATGAGCAGTTCTTC | CASSYDSSYNEQFF